The next 32 T cell receptor beta chains were all read from a single sample in a study of blood T cell repertoires in COVID-19. Data came from immunoSEQ multiplex PCR; TCRdb stores just in-frame clones and leaves some out. This sample yields about 300,000 clones, of which roughly four fifths are seen a single time; roughly 9.4% belongs to the top ten. Material for sequencing was peripheral blood. Source of these receptors: a woman between 50 and 59 years old who had recovered from COVID-19.

V usage is TRBV19 and J usage is TRBJ2-5; the match to TRBD2 covers 9 bases. The J segment lost 7 bases and the V segment lost 3 bases, leaving 9 bases of the junction unmatched. The germline V gene encodes CDR1 LNHDA and CDR2 SQIVND (reference sequence). The CDR3 is 15 residues long. The CDR3 coding sequence is TGTGCCAGTAGTATGGGGGGAAGACTAGCGGCGACCCAGTACTTC. This translates into CASSMGGRLAATQYF.

This sequence joins TRBV7-9 and TRBJ2-7; 9 bases match TRBD1. V shed 5 bases and J 7 bases; nucleotides not matched to a gene: 9. This CDR3 comprises 14 residues. The germline CDR1 and CDR2 sequences are SEHNR and FQNEAQ (reference sequence). The CDR3 spells CASSETGGLGEQYF. The CDR3 bases are TGTGCCAGCAGCGAAACAGGGGGCCTGGGGGAGCAGTACTTC.

This clone has just a few counts. The rearrangement uses TRBV5-5 and TRBJ1-5; D gene unclear. In germline, CDR1 is SGHKS, CDR2 YYEKEE (reference sequence). The CDR3 runs to 15 residues. V was trimmed by 4 bases and J by 5 bases, leaving 16 bases between them. CDR3 bases: TGTGCCAGCAGCAGCGATCCCGGGAAATATCAGCCCCAGCATTTT. It encodes CASSSDPGKYQPQHF.

The chain employs TRBV19 and TRBJ1-4; 8 bases fit TRBD1. CDR3 length: 15 residues. Germline CDR1 and CDR2: LNHDA and SQIVND (reference sequence). Trimming took 9 bases from V and 4 from J; bases not matched to a gene: 10. This chain's CDR3 is CASRPRQGINEKLFF. CDR3 bases: TGTGCCAGCCGGCCTCGACAGGGGATTAATGAAAAACTGTTTTTT.

This sequence joins TRBV24-1 and TRBJ1-2, with D uncertain. Looked up from germline, CDR1 is KGHDR and CDR2 is SFDVKD. The CDR3 is 11 amino acids. V was trimmed by 7 bases and J by 5 bases, leaving 7 bases between them. CDR3 DNA sequence: TGTGCCACCAGCGGACTTTATGGCTACACCTTC. As protein: CATSGLYGYTF.

The chain employs TRBV6-2 or TRBV6-3 and TRBJ2-7, with 9 bases fitting TRBD1. The CDR3 contains 15 residues. Germline V gene data show CDR1 as MNHEY and CDR2 as SVGEGT. V lost 0 bases to trimming and J lost 6 bases; unmatched junction nucleotides: 6. CDR3 bases: TGTGCCAGCAGTTACTCGACAGGGGGGCGACTCGAGCAGTACTTC. Its protein is CASSYSTGGRLEQYF.

The chain couples TRBV5-1 to TRBJ1-4; 9 nucleotides line up with TRBD1. Trimming removed 4 bases from V and 6 bases from J; junction bases left unmatched: 4. The CDR3 totals 14 residues. Germline V lookup: CDR1 SGHRS, CDR2 YFSETQ. The CDR3 here is CASSQGQGYEKLFF. The CDR3 nucleotides are TGCGCCAGCAGCCAGGGACAGGGTTATGAAAAACTGTTTTTT.

V gene TRBV10-3 combines with J gene TRBJ1-4; 7 nucleotides align to TRBD1. Germline lookup yields CDR1 ENHRY and CDR2 SYGVKD. CDR3 length equals 18 residues. V lost 4 bases to trimming and J lost 0 bases; unmatched junction nucleotides: 11. The CDR3 DNA follows: TGTGCCATCAGTGCTTTACCGGGACAGACGGCAACTAATGAAAAACTGTTTTTT. Its protein product is CAISALPGQTATNEKLFF.

This clone was observed a few times. The chain combines TRBV9 with TRBJ2-2, with 8 bases identical to TRBD2. This CDR3 comprises 17 residues. The germline V gene has CDR1 SGDLS and CDR2 YYNGEE. V dropped 6 bases and J dropped 6; count of bases not matched to a gene: 16. CDR3 DNA: TGTGCCAGCAACGCGCCGGGAGGGCAGGGTTGGTCCGGGGAGCTGTTTTTT. It specifies CASNAPGGQGWSGELFF.

V and J are TRBV6-2 or TRBV6-3 and TRBJ2-7; 7 nucleotides agree with TRBD1. From germline, CDR1 is MNHEY and CDR2 SVGEGT. The CDR3 spans 19 residues. Unmatched junction bases numbered 20, after V lost 3 bases and J lost 3 bases. The CDR3 region is CASSYPQISTGKRVYEQYF. The CDR3 DNA follows: TGTGCCAGCAGTTATCCCCAGATCTCGACAGGGAAAAGGGTCTACGAGCAGTACTTC.

J is TRBJ2-2 and V is TRBV9, with D hard to call. V lost 0 bases and J lost 0, with 9 bases in between. The length of the CDR3 is 16 residues. Per germline, CDR1 SGDLS and CDR2 YYNGEE. CDR3 nucleotides: TGTGCCAGCAGCGTAGATCCTCCCTCGAACACCGGGGAGCTGTTTTTT. It encodes CASSVDPPSNTGELFF.

The chain employs TRBV12-2 and TRBJ2-1; the table calls TRBD1, which could not be checked here. TRBV12-2 is classified as a pseudogene. This CDR3 comprises 16 residues. CDR3 loop: CASRFLTGFWINEQFF. CDR3 DNA: TGTGCAAGTCGCTTCCTCACAGGATTTTGGATTAATGAGCAGTTCTTC.

The CDR3 loop is CAWSGDRDGAFF. The DNA of the CDR3 is TGTGCCTGGAGCGGGGACAGGGATGGGGCTTTCTTT. V and J are TRBV30 and TRBJ1-1; TRBD1 matches 9 bases. Germline trimming cut 3 bases from V and 11 bases from J; bases unmatched to any gene: 7. In germline, CDR1 is GTSNPN, CDR2 SVGIG (reference sequence). This CDR3 is 12 amino acids long.

The chain links TRBV27 to TRBJ1-2; 9 nucleotides align to TRBD1. With V trimmed by 3 bases and J by 4 bases, 9 bases remained unmatched. The CDR3 spans 16 residues. CDR1 is MNHEY and CDR2 is SMNVEV in the germline V gene (reference sequence). CDR3: CASSLSTGGSTYGYTF. CDR3 in DNA: TGTGCCAGCAGTTTGTCAACAGGGGGCTCGACCTATGGCTACACCTTC.

This chain uses TRBV7-6 with TRBJ2-2, with a weak D call TRBD2 (6 bases). Germline values: CDR1 SGHVS, CDR2 FNYEAQ. The CDR3 spans 15 residues. The V gene lost 2 bases and the J gene lost 3 bases, with 10 bases spanning the gap. As DNA, the CDR3 is TGTGCCAGCAGCTTAAGGCGGGGAGACACCGGGGAGCTGTTTTTT. Residues: CASSLRRGDTGELFF.

The CDR3 sequence is CASSKEEPRGGHANTGELFF. Written as DNA, the CDR3 is TGTGCCAGCAGCAAAGAGGAACCCCGGGGAGGTCACGCGAACACCGGGGAGCTGTTTTTT. This chain connects TRBV21-1 to TRBJ2-2; the table's D call, TRBD2, was not checked against the DNA. TRBV21-1 is assigned pseudogene status. The CDR3 runs to 20 residues.

This clone was detected once. The chain is built from TRBV6-5 and TRBJ2-7; tentatively, D is TRBD1 (6 bases). V was shortened by 10 bases and J by 4 bases, with 14 bases between the two germline ends. Germline V gene data show CDR1 as MNHEY and CDR2 as SVGAGI. The CDR3 length is 12 residues. The CDR3 sequence: CATRDTKYEQYF. The CDR3 nucleotides are TGTGCCACCCGGGACACCAAATACGAGCAGTACTTC.

This chain connects TRBV7-9 to TRBJ2-3; weak D call: TRBD1 (7 bases). Per the germline V gene, CDR1 is SEHNR and CDR2 is FQNEAQ (reference sequence). Trimming removed 5 bases at V and 8 bases at J, with 17 bases between. The CDR3 totals 14 residues. The CDR3 sequence is CASSSTEQGGTQYF. The CDR3 region has the DNA TGTGCCAGCAGCAGCACAGAGCAGGGGGGTACGCAGTATTTT. Full variable domain (missing parts from reference TRBV7-9 and TRBJ2-3): DTGVSQNPRHKITKRGQNVTFRCDPISEHNRLYWYRQTLGQGPEFLTYFQNEAQLEKSRLLSDRFSAERPKGSFSTLEIQRTEQGDSAMYLCASSSTEQGGTQYFGPGTRLTVL.

The chain couples TRBV4-2 to TRBJ1-4; tentatively, D is TRBD1 (5 bases). CDR1 LGHNA and CDR2 YNFKEQ come from the germline V gene. The CDR3 contains 17 residues. V was clipped by 2 bases and J by 0 bases, with 13 bases between them. This chain's CDR3 is CASSQPGGGATNEKLFF. The CDR3 DNA follows: TGTGCCAGCAGCCAACCGGGGGGGGGTGCAACTAATGAAAAACTGTTTTTT.

In the case of this clone: At one end the junction does not follow the germline gene, possibly because of a read error. The J gene is TRBJ2-1, the V gene TRBV9; 9 bases fit TRBD2. Germline CDR1 SGDLS, CDR2 YYNGEE. This CDR3 region has 13 residues. CDR3 in DNA: TGTGCCAGCAGGACCTCTCTAGCGGGGCCCTTAATCTTC. This sequence encodes CASRTSLAGPLIF.

CDR3 in amino acids: CASSEQGANTEAFF. CDR3 bases: TGCGCCAGCAGTGAGCAGGGTGCGAACACTGAAGCTTTCTTT. The rearrangement links TRBV10-2 to TRBJ1-1; tentative D call: TRBD1 (5 bases). CDR3 length: 14 residues. V was shortened by 2 bases and J by 1 base, with 8 bases between the two germline ends. Per the germline V gene, CDR1 is WSHSY and CDR2 is SAAADI.

This clone was detected only once. The rearrangement uses TRBV21-1 and TRBJ2-2; TRBD1, the table's D call, lacks a check against the DNA. TRBV21-1 is designated a pseudogene. The CDR3 extends over 15 amino acids. CDR3 protein: CASSTRQGCTGELFF. In DNA, the CDR3 is TGTGCCAGCAGCACCCGACAGGGTTGCACCGGGGAGCTGTTTTTT.

The chain has TRBV5-1 and TRBJ2-7, with D possibly being TRBD1 (6 bases). The CDR3 length is 16 residues. The V gene lost 5 bases and the J gene lost 0 bases, with 18 bases spanning the gap. CDR1 is SGHRS, CDR2 YFSETQ, per germline. The CDR3 region is CASRNSQGPLSYEQYF. The DNA of the CDR3 is TGCGCCAGCAGGAATTCACAGGGACCCCTCTCCTACGAGCAGTACTTC.

The chain is built from TRBV7-2 and TRBJ1-4; D call uncertain. The germline V gene encodes CDR1 SGHTA and CDR2 FQGNSA. The CDR3 loop spans 14 amino acids. CDR3 bases: TGTGCGGGCGAGCAAAATACAACTAATGAAAAACTGTTTTTT. This translates into CAGEQNTTNEKLFF.

The V call is TRBV3-1 (or the pseudogene TRBV3-2), the J call TRBJ2-3, with 11 positions matching TRBD2. V dropped 3 bases and J dropped 4; count of bases not matched to a gene: 6. The CDR3 is 16 amino acids. In germline, CDR1 is LGHDT, CDR2 YNNKEL (reference sequence). In DNA, the CDR3 is TGTGCCAGCAGCCATCAACTAGCGGGGGCTTCAGATACGCAGTATTTT. Amino acids: CASSHQLAGASDTQYF.

The rearrangement joins TRBV4-3 to TRBJ1-6, with 8 bases that match TRBD1. The CDR3 loop spans 14 amino acids. The germline V gene has CDR1 LGHNA and CDR2 YSLEER. Trimming removed 5 bases from V and 11 bases from J; junction bases left unmatched: 8. The CDR3 loop reads CASSDRTGSPPLHF. The CDR3, as DNA: TGCGCCAGCAGCGATCGGACAGGGAGTCCACCCCTCCACTTT.

The gene calls are TRBV4-3 and TRBJ2-1; 9 bases match TRBD2. This CDR3 comprises 17 residues. V gave up 3 bases and J gave up 0 bases; unmatched junction bases: 6. CDR1 is LGHNA and CDR2 is YSLEER in the germline V gene. The DNA of the CDR3 is TGCGCCAGCAGCCATATAACGGGACTAGCCTCCTACAATGAGCAGTTCTTC. Translated, it gives CASSHITGLASYNEQFF.

The V call is TRBV18, the J call TRBJ1-1, with D possibly matching TRBD1 (6 bases). There are 15 residues in the CDR3. Germline V gives CDR1 KGHSH, CDR2 LQKENI. The germline V and J ends were trimmed by 3 bases and 3 bases, with 14 bases remaining between them. In nucleotides, the CDR3 is TGTGCCAGCTCACCCCGACAGGAGCGTGACACTGAAGCTTTCTTT. Protein sequence: CASSPRQERDTEAFF.

As DNA, the CDR3 is TGTGCCAGCAGTCGGACAGGGGCCTCCGAGCAGTACTTC. It yields the protein CASSRTGASEQYF. The V gene is TRBV12-3 or TRBV12-4, the J gene TRBJ2-7; 9 bases line up with TRBD1. V lost 5 bases, J lost 6 bases, and 5 bases stayed unmatched. This CDR3 region has 13 residues.

This clone was observed a few times. Other nucleotide sequences from this sample produce the same CDR3. This rearrangement joins TRBV5-1 to TRBJ2-7; 10 bases map to TRBD1. Trimming cost V 3 bases and J 3 bases; bases outside gene matches: 3. The CDR3 length is 14 residues. CDR1 is SGHRS and CDR2 is YFSETQ in the germline V gene. CDR3 DNA sequence: TGCGCCAGCAGCTCCGGACAGGGGGGCTACGAGCAGTACTTC. Its protein is CASSSGQGGYEQYF. The entire variable domain, with the rest obtained from reference TRBV5-1 and TRBJ2-7, is as follows: KAGVTQTPRYLIKTRGQQVTLSCSPISGHRSVSWYQQTPGQGLQFLFEYFSETQRNKGNFPGRFSGRQFSNSRSEMNVSTLELGDSALYLCASSSGQGGYEQYFGPGTRLTVT.

The chain couples TRBV7-6 to TRBJ1-3; 7 nucleotides line up with TRBD1. There are 15 residues in the CDR3. The V gene's germline CDR1 is SGHVS and CDR2 FNYEAQ. The V segment lost 5 bases and the J segment 4 bases; nucleotides outside the gene matches: 8. CDR3 amino acids: CASSRDREGGNTIYF. The CDR3 DNA sequence: TGTGCCAGCAGCAGAGACAGGGAAGGGGGAAACACCATATATTTT. Together with reference TRBV7-6 and TRBJ1-3, the CDR3 gives the full variable domain: GAGVSQSPRYKVTKRGQDVALRCDPISGHVSLYWYRQALGQGPEFLTYFNYEAQQDKSGLPNDRFSAERPEGSISTLTIQRTEQRDSAMYRCASSRDREGGNTIYFGEGSWLTVV.

The genes are TRBV6-6 and TRBJ1-2, with D perhaps TRBD1 (5 bases). Germline V gene data show CDR1 as MNHNY and CDR2 as SVGAGI (reference sequence). The CDR3 is 14 amino acids. Trimming shortened V by 4 bases and J by 2 bases, and 11 bases separated the two germline ends. The CDR3 nucleotides read TGTGCCAGCAGTTCCCTGGAGGGGAACTATGGCTACACCTTC. As protein: CASSSLEGNYGYTF.